This T cell receptor beta chain came from a study of CD8 T cells in ankylosing spondylitis. Study-wide results and caveats: One TCR beta motif, made up of several highly homologous variants, appeared characteristic of ankylosing spondylitis blood.

TCRdb re-analysed the 5' RACE reads in MiXCR, keeping a single row per CDR3 protein. The table records 200,000 or so distinct CDR3 sequences, roughly 20% of them present only once. The germline V gene has CDR1 MDHEN and CDR2 SYDVKM. V lost 7 bases, J lost 0 bases, and 13 bases lay in between. This CDR3 region has 16 residues. This clonotype came up many times. The antigen is not known. This receptor was taken from a male donor aged 10-30 years with ankylosing spondylitis or in good health (not recorded which). Sequenced: blood, either unsorted or a sorted T cell fraction (not recorded which). This chain links TRBV28 with TRBJ2-6; tentatively, D is TRBD1 (6 bases). This CDR3 reads CASNQGPSSGANVLTF. The CDR3 DNA follows: TGTGCCAGCAATCAGGGGCCCTCCTCTGGGGCCAACGTCCTGACTTTC.